The clone carrying this T cell receptor (beta chain) has more than one count but fewer than ten. Its antigen is as yet unknown. The germline gives CDR1 KGHDR, CDR2 SFDVKD. The trim removed 6 bases at V and 3 bases at J, leaving 9 bases unmatched. The CDR3 has 15 amino acids. Using unique molecular identifiers, the investigators prepared the TCRbeta library. MiXCR, applied by TCRdb to the PCR reads, yields one record per CDR3 protein. The top ten hold about 35% of the sample, which has 610,000 or so distinct CDR3 sequences, approximately 30% seen once. This record belongs to a study of T-cell reconstitution after alpha-beta-depleted transplantation in children. Study findings and constraints: It was newly produced T cells that mostly accounted for T-cell counts and diversity one year after transplant. From surviving recipient T cells and thymic progenitors came the high day-60 TCRbeta diversity observed in some patients. The study reportedly traced alpha-beta T cells about two months after transplant to several hundred expanded graft clones.

The TCR sequence derives from a boy under two years old with Wiskott-Aldrich syndrome, due to receive a stem cell transplant. Specimen: PBMCs, collected before TCRalphabeta/CD19-depleted stem cell transplant. This chain joins TRBV24-1 and TRBJ1-1; 7 nucleotides agree with TRBD1. The CDR3 region is CATSSSKTGDTEAFF. The CDR3 DNA reads TGTGCCACCAGTTCCTCAAAAACAGGGGACACTGAAGCTTTCTTT.